Listed below are T cell receptor beta chains from one sample, sequenced in a study of OX40 agonist ivuxolimab in advanced cancers. Only in-frame clones appear in the TCRdb table, and some are missing; sequencing was by immunoSEQ multiplex PCR. The data hold approximately 82,000 clones, with roughly 80% observed a single time. The sample here was CD4+ or CD8+ T cells sorted from blood, taken in a trial of the OX40 agonist ivuxolimab. These receptors all stem from an adult with an advanced solid tumor such as melanoma, head and neck, liver or kidney cancer. Both conserved end residues are part of each CDR3. A D gene is named only where the DNA matches it firmly. For some rows the clone size is stated as once, few or many, or as a class when expanded; others skip it.

size	D	J	V	CDR3	DNA
few	-	TRBJ1-4	TRBV4-3	CASSQALNEKLFF	TGCGCCAGCAGCCAGGCCCTTAATGAAAAACTGTTTTTT
-	TRBD1	TRBJ2-5	TRBV2	CASLGQEGETQYF	TGTGCCAGTCTGGGACAGGAGGGAGAGACCCAGTACTTC
-	-	TRBJ1-4	TRBV7-9	CASSFGSLANEKLFF	TGTGCCAGCAGCTTCGGAAGTCTGGCTAATGAAAAACTGTTTTTT
once	-	TRBJ1-6	TRBV7-8	CASSTREVYEDSPLHF	TGTGCCAGCAGCACAAGAGAGGTATATGAGGATTCACCCCTCCACTTT
-	-	TRBJ2-3	TRBV5-1	CASSLPPAAEKYF	TGCGCCAGCAGCTTGCCCCCGGCCGCCGAGAAGTATTTT
-	TRBD1	TRBJ1-2	TRBV19	CATTRGDSHGYTF	TGTGCCACCACCAGGGGGGACAGTCATGGCTACACCTTC
-	TRBD2	TRBJ2-1	TRBV7-3	CASSRGLAGAHNEQFF	TGTGCCAGCAGCCGCGGACTAGCGGGGGCCCACAATGAGCAGTTCTTC
-	-	TRBJ1-1	TRBV9	CASSVGGPNTEAFF	TGTGCCAGCAGCGTAGGGGGGCCGAACACTGAAGCTTTCTTT
-	TRBD1	TRBJ1-1	TRBV30	CAWSPGLGQGARAEAFF	TGTGCCTGGAGTCCAGGCCTGGGACAGGGGGCGCGCGCTGAAGCTTTCTTT
-	-	TRBJ2-7	TRBV5-6	CASSFDEQYF	TGTGCCAGCAGCTTCGACGAGCAGTACTTC
-	-	TRBJ2-7	TRBV9	CASSVATGSSYEQYF	TGTGCCAGCAGCGTAGCTACAGGATCCTCCTACGAGCAGTACTTC
-	TRBD1	TRBJ1-2	TRBV5-8	CASSPGQGLGLLQGYTF	TGTGCCAGCAGCCCTGGACAGGGTCTCGGACTGCTACAGGGCTACACCTTC
-	-	TRBJ2-7	TRBV7-2	CASSPDSLSPYEQYF	TGTGCCAGCAGCCCCGACTCCCTTAGTCCCTACGAGCAGTACTTC
few	-	TRBJ1-6	TRBV30	CAWRGGTYNSPLHF	TGTGCCTGGAGGGGGGGAACCTATAATTCACCCCTCCACTTT